This TCR beta chain originates from a study of molecular identifiers for immune sequencing clone quantification. Preparation of the bulk TCR libraries relied on previously described methods and listed TCR primers. One entry per CDR3 protein results from TCRdb running MiXCR on the PCR reads. The data show approximately 630,000 distinct CDR3 sequences, roughly 23% seen once. Naive CD8 T cells underwent sorting with the CD8+CD4-CCR7+CD45RA+ definition. Germline V gives CDR1 MNHEY, CDR2 SMNVEV (reference sequence). J was trimmed by 11 bases and V by 5 bases; bases with no gene match: 1. The CDR3 consists of 10 residues. Findings and limits, study-wide: Jurkat TCR RNA spiked in from one cell (amid 800,000 to 1,000,000 naive cells) was reportedly detectable. Beyond 20 RNA copies, clones held over 97% of effector molecules, compared with under 1% in naive cells.

About this clonotype: Its antigen is undetermined.

The origin of this receptor is a human donor in good health. Some libraries in this study had Jurkat cell RNA spiked in. Input material: naive CD8+ T cells from blood, with Jurkat cell RNA spiked in. This sample's subset: FACS-sorted CD8+CD4-CCR7+CD45RA+ naive T cells. The genes are TRBV27 and TRBJ2-3; 7 bases map to TRBD1. In DNA, the CDR3 is TGTGCCAGCAGTCGGACAGGGCAGTATTTT. It translates to CASSRTGQYF.